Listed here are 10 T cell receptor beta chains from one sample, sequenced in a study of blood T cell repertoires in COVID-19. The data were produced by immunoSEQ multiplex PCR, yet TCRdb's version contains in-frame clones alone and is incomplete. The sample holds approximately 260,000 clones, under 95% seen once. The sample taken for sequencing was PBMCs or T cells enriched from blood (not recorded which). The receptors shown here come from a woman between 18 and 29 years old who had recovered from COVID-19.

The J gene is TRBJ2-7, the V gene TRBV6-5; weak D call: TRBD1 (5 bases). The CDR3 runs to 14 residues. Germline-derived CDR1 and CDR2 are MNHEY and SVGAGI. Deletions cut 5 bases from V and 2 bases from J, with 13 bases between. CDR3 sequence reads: CASSRRQSPYEQYF. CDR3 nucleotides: TGTGCCAGCAGTCGGCGACAGTCTCCCTACGAGCAGTACTTC.

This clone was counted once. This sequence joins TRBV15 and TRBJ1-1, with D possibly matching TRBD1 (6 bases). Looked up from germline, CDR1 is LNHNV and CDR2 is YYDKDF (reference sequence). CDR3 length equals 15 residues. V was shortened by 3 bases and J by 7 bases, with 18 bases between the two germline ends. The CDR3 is CATSSSRGFHNEAFF. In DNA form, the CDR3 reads TGTGCCACCAGCAGTAGTAGGGGGTTCCACAATGAAGCTTTCTTT.

In DNA form, the CDR3 reads TGCGCCAGCAGCTTGGTGTCAGGGGGCGCCGGTAACTATGGCTACACCTTC. As protein: CASSLVSGGAGNYGYTF. The chain uses TRBV5-1 and TRBJ1-2; the match to TRBD1 covers 8 bases. Germline V gene lookup returns CDR1 SGHRS and CDR2 YFSETQ. J was trimmed by 1 base and V by 0 bases; bases with no gene match: 8. The CDR3 has 17 amino acids.

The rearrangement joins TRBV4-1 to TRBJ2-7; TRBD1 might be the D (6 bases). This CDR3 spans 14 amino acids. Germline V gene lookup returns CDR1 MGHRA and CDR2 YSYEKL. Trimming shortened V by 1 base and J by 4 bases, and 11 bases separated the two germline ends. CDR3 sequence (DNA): TGCGCCAGCAGCCAAGGACCGAGGGGGTACGAGCAGTACTTC. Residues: CASSQGPRGYEQYF.

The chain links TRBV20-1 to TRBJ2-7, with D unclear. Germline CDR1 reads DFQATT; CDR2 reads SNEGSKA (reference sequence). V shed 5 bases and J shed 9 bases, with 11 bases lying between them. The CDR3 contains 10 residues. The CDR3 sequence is CSAPHGRQYF. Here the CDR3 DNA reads TGCAGTGCTCCCCACGGTAGGCAGTACTTC.

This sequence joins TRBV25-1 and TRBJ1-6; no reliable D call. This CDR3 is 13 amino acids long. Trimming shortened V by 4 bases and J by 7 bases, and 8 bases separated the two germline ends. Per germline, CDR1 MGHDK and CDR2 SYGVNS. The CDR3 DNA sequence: TGTGCCAGCAGTGCCGAGGAGAATTCACCCCTCCACTTT. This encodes CASSAEENSPLHF.

CDR3 residues: CASKEGGFTFSPLHF. The CDR3 nucleotides read TGTGCCAGTAAAGAGGGGGGGTTCACGTTTTCACCCCTCCACTTT. This chain uses TRBV5-4 with TRBJ1-6; D is possibly TRBD1 (6 bases). Germline V gene lookup returns CDR1 SGHNT and CDR2 YYREEE (reference sequence). The CDR3 has 15 residues. The V end was cut by 8 bases, the J end by 9 bases, with 21 bases between.

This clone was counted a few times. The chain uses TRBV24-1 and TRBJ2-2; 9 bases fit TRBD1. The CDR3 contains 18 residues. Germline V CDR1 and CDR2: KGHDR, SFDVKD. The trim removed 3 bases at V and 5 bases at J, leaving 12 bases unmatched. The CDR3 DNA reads TGTGCCACCAGTGATATCCGGACAGGGGTTGAGGTAACCGGGGAGCTGTTTTTT. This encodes CATSDIRTGVEVTGELFF.

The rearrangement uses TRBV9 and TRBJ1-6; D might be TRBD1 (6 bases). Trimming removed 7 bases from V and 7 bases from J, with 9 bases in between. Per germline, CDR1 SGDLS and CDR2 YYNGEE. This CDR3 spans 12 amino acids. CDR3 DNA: TGTGCCAGCGGACAGTTGAATTCACCCCTCCACTTT. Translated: CASGQLNSPLHF.

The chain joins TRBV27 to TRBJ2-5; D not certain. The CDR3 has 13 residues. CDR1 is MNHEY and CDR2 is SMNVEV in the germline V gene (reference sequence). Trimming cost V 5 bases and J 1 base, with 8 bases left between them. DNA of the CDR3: TGTGCCAGCAGTCATGCCGGCCAAGAGACCCAGTACTTC. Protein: CASSHAGQETQYF.